The entry below describes one TCR beta chain. The data were obtained in a study of blood T cells in healthy people across ages. Alongside a J-beta primer mix, a sample-barcoded 5' primer served in a second PCR lasting about 7 to 12 cycles. TCRdb reprocessed the 5' RACE reads with MiXCR, giving one entry per CDR3 protein. The sample lists around 400,000 distinct CDR3 sequences, about half seen once, with roughly 51% in the top ten. Donors were healthy Caucasian individuals from Russia aged about 6 to 90. Total RNA, at least 6 micrograms per sample, came from PBMCs. The CDR3 length is 15 residues. Germline CDR1 is SGHVS and CDR2 is FNYEAQ. V lost 5 bases and J 4 bases, leaving 15 bases between the germline ends.

This receptor was obtained from a man in his sixties in good health. The rearrangement links TRBV7-6 to TRBJ1-3, with D perhaps TRBD1 (6 bases). Sequenced sample: blood. The CDR3 coding sequence is TGTGCCAGCAGCATCGCCCAGGGGCCCGGAAACACCATATATTTT. Protein sequence: CASSIAQGPGNTIYF.